A single sample is the source of the 13 T cell receptor beta chains below, sequenced in a study of human thymus T cells. In corrective heart surgery, resections were taken, and these provided the thymus tissue. Sequenced by immunoSEQ multiplex PCR; TCRdb stores in-frame clones only, minus some. Of tens of thousands of clones listed, 85% to 95% are singletons. The sample comprised thymus tissue. Every receptor here comes from a girl under three years old with a congenital heart defect but otherwise immunologically healthy.

The chain has TRBV19 and TRBJ2-1, with D perhaps TRBD1 or TRBD2 (5 bases each). V lost 5 bases, J lost 7 bases, and 15 bases lay in between. The germline V gene encodes CDR1 LNHDA and CDR2 SQIVND (reference sequence). The CDR3 is 14 residues long. DNA of the CDR3: TGTGCCAGTAGTCTACCGGGACCAGCGAATGAGCAGTTCTTC. Translating gives CASSLPGPANEQFF.

CDR3 amino acids: CASSFGPQPNQPQHF. The CDR3 bases are TGTGCCAGCAGCTTCGGACCGCAACCCAATCAGCCCCAGCATTTT. The gene calls are TRBV11-2 and TRBJ1-5, with D uncertain. Trimming left V 3 bases short and J 3 bases short, with 12 bases between. CDR1 SGHAT and CDR2 FQNNGV come from the germline V gene. This CDR3 is 15 amino acids long. Complete variable domain (other parts from reference TRBV11-2 and TRBJ1-5): EAGVAQSPRYKIIEKRQSVAFWCNPISGHATLYWYQQILGQGPKLLIQFQNNGVVDDSQLPKDRFSAERLKGVDSTLKIQPAKLEDSAVYLCASSFGPQPNQPQHFGDGTRLSIL.

J is TRBJ1-3 and V is TRBV28; D is ambiguous. The CDR3 consists of 15 residues. Looked up from germline, CDR1 is MDHEN and CDR2 is SYDVKM. Trimming stripped 5 bases from V and 2 bases from J, with 13 bases between. For the CDR3, the DNA is TGTGCCAGCAGTCCCTCCCGTCATCCTGGAAACACCATATATTTT. Translated: CASSPSRHPGNTIYF.

J is TRBJ1-1 and V is TRBV9; D possibly corresponds to TRBD1 (5 bases). The V end was cut by 4 bases, the J end by 1 base, with 17 bases between. The CDR3 has 16 amino acids. Germline V lookup: CDR1 SGDLS, CDR2 YYNGEE. The CDR3 region is CASSPLNAQGNTEAFF. CDR3 in DNA: TGTGCCAGCAGCCCGCTAAACGCTCAGGGGAACACTGAAGCTTTCTTT.

The chain has TRBV25-1 and TRBJ2-1, with a possible D match to TRBD2 (6 bases). CDR1 is MGHDK, CDR2 SYGVNS, per germline. Trimming shortened V by 4 bases and J by 2 bases, and 18 bases separated the two germline ends. There are 17 residues in the CDR3. The CDR3 coding sequence is TGTGCCAGCAGTGGCCACGGGCGGGACCAAGCCTACAATGAGCAGTTCTTC. This gives the protein CASSGHGRDQAYNEQFF.

This chain links TRBV13 with TRBJ2-7; 7 bases match TRBD2. With 2 bases clipped from V and 2 bases from J, the junction kept 6 bases outside the gene matches. From germline, CDR1 is PRHDT and CDR2 FYEKMQ (reference sequence). CDR3 length: 15 amino acids. In DNA, the CDR3 is TGTGCCAGCAGCTTACGGCGGGAGCCCCCCTACGAGCAGTACTTC. Residues: CASSLRREPPYEQYF.

The chain recombines TRBV10-2 with TRBJ2-2, with D possibly matching TRBD2 (6 bases). V was cut by 8 bases and J by 6 bases, with 22 bases left in between. CDR1 and CDR2 from the germline V gene are WSHSY and SAAADI. The CDR3 is 16 amino acids. The CDR3 is CASRLAGSAFAGELFF. In nucleotides, the CDR3 is TGCGCCAGCCGGCTCGCGGGGTCTGCGTTCGCCGGGGAGCTGTTTTTT.

J is TRBJ2-3 and V is TRBV29-1; 12 positions agree with TRBD2. Unmatched junction bases numbered 4, after V lost 3 bases and J lost 0 bases. The CDR3 extends over 16 amino acids. Germline V CDR1 and CDR2: SQVTM, ANQGSEA. CDR3 in amino acids: CSVEGLAGRSTDTQYF. In DNA, the CDR3 is TGCAGCGTTGAGGGACTAGCGGGTAGAAGCACAGATACGCAGTATTTT.

The DNA of the CDR3 is TGTGCCTGGAGTGTAGGGGGGATCAATCAGCCCCAGCATTTT. It yields the protein CAWSVGGINQPQHF. The chain uses TRBV30 and TRBJ1-5; a possible D gene is TRBD1 (6 bases). The CDR3 spans 14 residues. CDR1 is GTSNPN and CDR2 is SVGIG in the germline V gene (reference sequence). V was trimmed by 0 bases and J by 3 bases, leaving 9 bases between them.

The chain carries TRBV27 and TRBJ1-1; perhaps TRBD1 as D (5 bases). CDR3 length: 20 amino acids. Trimming took 5 bases from V and 3 from J, leaving 31 bases between them. Looked up from germline, CDR1 is MNHEY and CDR2 is SMNVEV (reference sequence). The CDR3: CASSLTLLRAGRVRDTEAFF. In DNA form, the CDR3 reads TGTGCCAGCAGTCTAACTCTTCTTCGGGCAGGGAGAGTTAGGGACACTGAAGCTTTCTTT.

This chain connects TRBV19 to TRBJ2-1; 12 bases are a match to TRBD2. J gave up 8 bases and V 5 bases, and 10 bases lay outside the gene matches. CDR1 and CDR2 from the germline V gene are LNHDA and SQIVND (reference sequence). The CDR3 extends over 16 amino acids. CDR3: CASSPETSGRSHEQFF. CDR3 DNA sequence: TGTGCCAGTAGTCCGGAGACTAGCGGGAGATCGCATGAGCAGTTCTTC.

V is TRBV18 and J is TRBJ2-7, with D possibly being TRBD1 (5 bases). CDR1 is KGHSH, CDR2 LQKENI, per germline. The CDR3 loop spans 15 amino acids. V was trimmed by 3 bases and J by 1 base, leaving 13 bases between them. The CDR3 coding sequence is TGTGCCAGCTCACCCAGGGTAAGCGTTTCCTACGAGCAGTACTTC. Its protein is CASSPRVSVSYEQYF.

The rearrangement uses TRBV4-2 and TRBJ1-5, with a weak D call TRBD1 (5 bases). V lost 3 bases, J lost 2 bases, and 11 bases lay in between. The germline CDR1 and CDR2 sequences are LGHNA and YNFKEQ. This CDR3 region has 15 residues. The DNA of the CDR3 is TGTGCCAGCAGCCAGTCCAGGGCTCGCAATCAGCCCCAGCATTTT. Translated: CASSQSRARNQPQHF.